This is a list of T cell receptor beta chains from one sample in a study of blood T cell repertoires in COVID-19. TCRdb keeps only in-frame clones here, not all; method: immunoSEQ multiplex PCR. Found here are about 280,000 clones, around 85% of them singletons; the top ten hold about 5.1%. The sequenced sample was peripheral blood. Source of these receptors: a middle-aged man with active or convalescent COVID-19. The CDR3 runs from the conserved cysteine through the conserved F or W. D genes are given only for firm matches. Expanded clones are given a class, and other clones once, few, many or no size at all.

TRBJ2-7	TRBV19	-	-	TGTGCCAGTAGTGCCGTCAGTACCTACGAGCAGTACTTC	CASSAVSTYEQYF
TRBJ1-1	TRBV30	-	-	TGTGCCTGGTCCGGCCGGGGTAGCGTGAAAGCTTTCTTT	CAWSGRGSVKAFF
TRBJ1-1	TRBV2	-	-	TGTGCCGCCGGGGACTTTTCTAACACTGAAGCTTTCTTT	CAAGDFSNTEAFF
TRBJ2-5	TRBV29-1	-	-	TGCAGCGTTGTACGTCACAGAACGAACCAAGAGACCCAGTACTTC	CSVVRHRTNQETQYF
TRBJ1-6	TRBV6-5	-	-	TGTGCCAGCCGTCGTAGTAATTCACCCCTCCACTTT	CASRRSNSPLHF
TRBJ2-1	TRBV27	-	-	TGTGCCAGCAGTCGTGCGGGCCCTATGGGCGAGCAGTTCTTC	CASSRAGPMGEQFF
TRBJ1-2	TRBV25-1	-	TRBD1	TGTGCCAGCAGCGAAAGTCCTAAAACAGGGGCATATGGCTACACCTTC	CASSESPKTGAYGYTF
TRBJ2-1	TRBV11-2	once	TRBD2	TGTGCCAGCAGCACGGGACTAACCAATGAGCAGTTCTTC	CASSTGLTNEQFF
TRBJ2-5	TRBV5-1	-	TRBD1	TGCGCCAGCAGCCGGACAGGGTTGGGGCAAGAGACCCAGTACTTC	CASSRTGLGQETQYF
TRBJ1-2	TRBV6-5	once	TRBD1	TGTGCCAGCAGCCCCCCGGGACAGGGAAATGGCTACACCTTC	CASSPPGQGNGYTF
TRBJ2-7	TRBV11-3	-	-	TGTGCCAGCAGCTCGGGATCGGTCGGCGCCGAGCAGTACTTC	CASSSGSVGAEQYF
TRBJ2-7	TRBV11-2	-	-	TGTGCCAGCAGCTCAGGATCCCGGGGGAGGTCCTACGAGCAGTACTTC	CASSSGSRGRSYEQYF
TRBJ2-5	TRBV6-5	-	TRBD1	TGTGCCAGCAGTTACTCGGACAGGGTAGGAGAGACCCAGTACTTC	CASSYSDRVGETQYF
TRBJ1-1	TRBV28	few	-	TGTGCCAGCAGTCACGAACAGGGTGGGACTGAAGCTTTCTTT	CASSHEQGGTEAFF
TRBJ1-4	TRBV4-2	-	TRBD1	TGTGCCAGCAGCCAGGGGTCACAGGGGACTAATGAAAAACTGTTTTTT	CASSQGSQGTNEKLFF
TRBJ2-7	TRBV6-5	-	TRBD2	TGTGCCAGCGGGACTAGCCAACTCTACGAGCAGTACTTC	CASGTSQLYEQYF
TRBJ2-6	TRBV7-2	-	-	TGTGCCAGCGGGCAGTCTGGGGCCAACGTCCTGACTTTC	CASGQSGANVLTF
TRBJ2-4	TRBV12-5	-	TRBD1	TGTGCTAGTGGTTTGGGACGGACAGGGGAGAACATTCAGTACTTC	CASGLGRTGENIQYF
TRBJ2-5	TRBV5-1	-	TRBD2	TGCGCCAGCAGCTTGCGCCCCACTAGCGGGATGGGAGAGACCCAGTACTTC	CASSLRPTSGMGETQYF
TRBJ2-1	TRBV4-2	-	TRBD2	TGTGCCAGCAGCCAAGGGGGACTAGCGGGAGGGCCGCAGTTCTTC	CASSQGGLAGGPQFF
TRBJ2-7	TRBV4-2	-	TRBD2	TGTGCCAGCAGCCAAGAAAGCGGGATCCACTCCTACGAGCAGTACTTC	CASSQESGIHSYEQYF
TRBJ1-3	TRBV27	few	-	TGTGCCGCAGGCTCTGGAAACACCATATATTTT	CAAGSGNTIYF
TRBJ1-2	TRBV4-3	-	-	TGCGCCAGCAGCCAAGAGGGGCCAGTAAGGGCTGTCACCTTC	CASSQEGPVRAVTF
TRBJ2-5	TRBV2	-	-	TGTGCCAGCAGTCCCACAGGGGAGACCCAGTACTTC	CASSPTGETQYF
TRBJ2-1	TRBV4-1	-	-	TGCGCCAGCAGCCAACCCCCGAGGCAGTTCTTC	CASSQPPRQFF
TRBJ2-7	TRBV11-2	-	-	TGTGCCAGCAGCTTAGGCCTTGAGCCCTCCTACGAGCAGTACTTC	CASSLGLEPSYEQYF
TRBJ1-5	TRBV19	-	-	TGTGCCACCCGAGATAGCAATCAGCCCCAGCATTTT	CATRDSNQPQHF
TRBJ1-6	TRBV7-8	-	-	TGTGCCAGCAGCTTAGGTTCGGGGAATTCACCCCTCCACTTT	CASSLGSGNSPLHF
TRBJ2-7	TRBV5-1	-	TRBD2	TGCGCCAGCAGCTTGCCGCGCAGGGAGGGAAGTCCCTTTTTTAACGAGCAGTACTTC	CASSLPRREGSPFFNEQYF
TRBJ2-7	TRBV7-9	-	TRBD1	TGTGCCAGCAGCTCCCGGACAGGGACCGCCGGTCGTCCGCCCTACGAGCAGTACTTC	CASSSRTGTAGRPPYEQYF
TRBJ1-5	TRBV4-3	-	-	TGCGCCAGCAGCCAACCTCCCGGGGGGGTAGAGCAGCCCCAGCATTTT	CASSQPPGGVEQPQHF
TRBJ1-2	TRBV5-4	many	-	TGTGCCAGCAGCTTGTGGCAGCCTGCGGAATATGGCTACACCTTC	CASSLWQPAEYGYTF
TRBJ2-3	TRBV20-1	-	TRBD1	TGCAGTGCTAGTCGCAGGGGGAGCACAGATACGCAGTATTTT	CSASRRGSTDTQYF
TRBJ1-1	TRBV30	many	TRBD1	TGTGCCTGGAGGTACCCCGGGACAGGGGGGAAAGCTTTCTTT	CAWRYPGTGGKAFF
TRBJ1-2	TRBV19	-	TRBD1	TGTGCCAGTAGTGAACAGGGGCGACTCCCCTATGGCTACACCTTC	CASSEQGRLPYGYTF
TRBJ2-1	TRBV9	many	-	TGTGCCAGCAGCGTAGATGACGGAGCATACAATGAGCAGTTCTTC	CASSVDDGAYNEQFF
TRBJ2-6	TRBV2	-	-	TGTGCCAGCAGTGAACAGGCTGGCGTCCTGACTTTC	CASSEQAGVLTF
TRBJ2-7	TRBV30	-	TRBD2	TGTGCCTTAGCTAGCGCGGGAGATTCTAGGCTGTACTTC	CALASAGDSRLYF
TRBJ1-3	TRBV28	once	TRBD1	TGTGCCAGCAGTTTCCCCTTGACAGGGGGAGGAAACACCATATATTTT	CASSFPLTGGGNTIYF
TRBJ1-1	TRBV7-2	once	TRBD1	TGTGCCAGCAGCTTACCTGGACAGGTTGAAGCTTTCTTT	CASSLPGQVEAFF
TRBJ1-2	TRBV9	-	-	TGTGCCAGCAGCGTAGGCAGTAACTATGGCTACACCTTC	CASSVGSNYGYTF
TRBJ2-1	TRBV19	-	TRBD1	TGTGCCAGTAGCTCGACAGGGACAGGGCTGAATGAGCAGTTCTTC	CASSSTGTGLNEQFF
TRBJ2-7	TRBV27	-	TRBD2	TGTGCCAGCAGTCTACGGGAGGGCCTCTACGAGCAGTACTTC	CASSLREGLYEQYF
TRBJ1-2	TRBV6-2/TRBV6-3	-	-	TGTGCCAGCAGTTATTCCGACAGAAGCTCTTACACCTTC	CASSYSDRSSYTF
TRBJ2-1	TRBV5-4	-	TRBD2	TGTGCCAGCAGCCTGCAGTTAGCGGGAGGGGGTGAGCAGTTCTTC	CASSLQLAGGGEQFF
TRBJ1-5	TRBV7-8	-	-	TGTGCCAGCAGCTTAGGGTTCGGTCAGGTGTCCAATCAGCCCCAGCATTTT	CASSLGFGQVSNQPQHF
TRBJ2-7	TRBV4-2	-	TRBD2	TGTGCCAGCAGCCAAGGTCTAGCGGGAGTAGAGTACGAGCAGTACTTC	CASSQGLAGVEYEQYF
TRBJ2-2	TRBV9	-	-	TGTGCCAGCAGCGTACTGACCGGGACCGGGGAGCTGTTTTTT	CASSVLTGTGELFF
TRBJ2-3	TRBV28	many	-	TGTGCCAGCAGCTCTGCCTACGGACTACGGGGCACAGATACGCAGTATTTT	CASSSAYGLRGTDTQYF
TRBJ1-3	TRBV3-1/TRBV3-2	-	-	TGTGCCAGCACCCTCAGGGAAACTGGAAACACCATATATTTT	CASTLRETGNTIYF